The next 15 T cell receptor beta chains were all read from a single sample in a study of graft-versus-host responses after intestinal transplantation. Repertoires were generated with immunoSEQ multiplex PCR, while TCRdb's copy carries only in-frame clones and drops some. The data show 55,000 to 80,000 clones, roughly nine tenths seen once. Their specific antigens are unknown. The sequences come from unstimulated CD8+ T cells sorted from spleen or lymph node cells, collected before transplant. The source is a human donor who was the organ donor for an intestinal transplant.

The genes are TRBV7-9 and TRBJ2-4; the match to TRBD1 covers 8 bases. The V gene end was trimmed by 2 bases and the J gene end by 15 bases; junction bases not matched to a gene: 6. The CDR3 consists of 12 residues. CDR1 is SEHNR, CDR2 FQNEAQ, per germline (reference sequence). CDR3 sequence: CASSLSWTGPYF. CDR3 coding DNA: TGTGCCAGCAGCTTATCCTGGACAGGGCCGTACTTC.

The rearrangement joins TRBV30 to TRBJ2-7, with 11 nucleotides matching TRBD2. The V and J ends lost 0 bases and 3 bases, in that order; junction bases with no gene match: 7. Germline CDR1 GTSNPN, CDR2 SVGIG (reference sequence). This CDR3 comprises 16 residues. The CDR3 coding sequence is TGTGCCTGGAGTGTACCCCGACTAGCGGGGTTCTACGAGCAGTACTTC. Amino acids: CAWSVPRLAGFYEQYF.

This chain connects TRBV19 to TRBJ2-2; TRBD2 matches at 8 bases. Germline CDR1 LNHDA, CDR2 SQIVND (reference sequence). V lost 5 bases to trimming and J lost 8 bases; unmatched junction nucleotides: 10. The CDR3 contains 15 residues. The CDR3 protein is CASSPGLEMRGELFF. The DNA for the CDR3 is TGTGCCAGTAGTCCGGGACTAGAGATGAGAGGGGAGCTGTTTTTT.

This clone was found once. The chain combines TRBV28 with TRBJ2-1; a possible D gene is TRBD1 (5 bases). CDR1 is MDHEN and CDR2 is SYDVKM in the germline V gene. The CDR3 length is 15 residues. The V end lost 5 bases, the J end lost 0 bases, and 11 bases lay between the germline ends. DNA of the CDR3: TGTGCCAGCAGTCTACGGACAATCTCCTACAATGAGCAGTTCTTC. It yields the protein CASSLRTISYNEQFF.

V and J are TRBV7-9 and TRBJ2-7; D unclear. The germline V gene encodes CDR1 SEHNR and CDR2 FQNEAQ (reference sequence). There are 14 residues in the CDR3. With 1 base removed from V and 3 bases from J, the gap between germline ends came to 10 bases. The DNA for the CDR3 is TGTGCCAGCAGCTTAGAAGAAAGCTACTACGAGCAGTACTTC. Residues: CASSLEESYYEQYF.

The chain carries TRBV30 and TRBJ1-5, with unresolved D. This CDR3 contains 13 residues. The germline gives CDR1 GTSNPN, CDR2 SVGIG (reference sequence). With 1 base removed from V and 3 bases from J, the gap between germline ends came to 7 bases. The CDR3: CAWSESDNQPQHF. CDR3 nucleotide sequence: TGTGCCTGGAGTGAGTCAGACAATCAGCCCCAGCATTTT.

This sequence joins TRBV27 and TRBJ1-1, with no clear D. CDR1 is MNHEY, CDR2 SMNVEV, per germline (reference sequence). The CDR3 contains 14 residues. Trimming took 2 bases from V and 1 from J, leaving 8 bases between them. In DNA, the CDR3 is TGTGCCAGCAGTTTAGGGCACCCGAACACTGAAGCTTTCTTT. Protein: CASSLGHPNTEAFF.

This chain uses TRBV4-3 with TRBJ1-2; D uncertain. Germline V CDR1 and CDR2: LGHNA, YSLEER. The V end lost 2 bases, the J end lost 1 base, and 11 bases lay between the germline ends. The length of the CDR3 is 15 residues. The CDR3 sequence is CASSQRREVNYGYTF. The DNA for the CDR3 is TGCGCCAGCAGCCAAAGGAGAGAAGTTAACTATGGCTACACCTTC.

This clone was counted only a few times. This chain links TRBV6-4 with TRBJ2-2; D is undetermined. Between the trimmed V and J ends, which lost 0 bases and 1 base, there was a span of 6 bases. Germline V CDR1 and CDR2: MRHNA, SNTAGT. CDR3 size: 15 residues. The CDR3: CASSDSSENTGELFF. CDR3 nucleotides: TGTGCCAGCAGTGACTCAAGCGAGAACACCGGGGAGCTGTTTTTT.

The J gene is TRBJ2-3, the V gene TRBV29-1; TRBD1 agrees at 7 bases. The CDR3 length is 15 residues. The germline V gene encodes CDR1 SQVTM and CDR2 ANQGSEA. V gave up 5 bases and J gave up 4 bases; unmatched junction bases: 12. The CDR3 nucleotides are TGCAGCGTTTCACTCAGGGGGATCGTGCCAGATACGCAGTATTTT. Residues: CSVSLRGIVPDTQYF.

The chain carries TRBV23-1 and TRBJ2-5; D unresolved. TRBV23-1 is known as an ORF, though its function is uncertain. V was shortened by 6 bases and J by 5 bases, with 16 bases between the two germline ends. The CDR3 has 14 residues. The CDR3 region is CASSQTGCEETQYF. The CDR3 DNA sequence: TGCGCCAGCAGCCAAACGGGTTGTGAGGAGACCCAGTACTTC.

The chain couples TRBV1 to TRBJ1-1. TRBV1 is shown as a pseudogene. The CDR3 consists of 14 residues. The CDR3 DNA reads as TGCACCAGCATCGCGACGCGGAAGAACACTGAAGCTTTCTTT. Translating gives CTSIATRKNTEAFF.

This chain links TRBV19 with TRBJ2-2; 7 bases fit TRBD2. CDR3 length: 13 residues. The J segment lost 6 bases and the V segment lost 3 bases, leaving 1 base of the junction unmatched. The germline V gene encodes CDR1 LNHDA and CDR2 SQIVND (reference sequence). In DNA, the CDR3 is TGTGCCAGTAGTATTCGGGGGGCCGGGGAGCTGTTTTTT. Translation gives CASSIRGAGELFF.

The chain is built from TRBV28 and TRBJ1-1; 9 bases match TRBD1. The CDR3 runs to 19 residues. Germline V CDR1 and CDR2: MDHEN, SYDVKM. J gave up 0 bases and V 4 bases, and 15 bases lay outside the gene matches. CDR3 protein: CASSSPHFGQGRVNTEAFF. The CDR3 region has the DNA TGTGCCAGCAGTTCCCCCCACTTCGGACAGGGGAGGGTGAACACTGAAGCTTTCTTT.

This chain uses TRBV27 with TRBJ1-2; 12 bases fit TRBD1. V trimming: 6 bases; J trimming: 5 bases; junction bases outside the gene matches: 7. CDR1 and CDR2 (germline): MNHEY, SMNVEV (reference sequence). The CDR3 sequence is 15 residues long. CDR3 in DNA: TGTGCCAGCAGCCGGGACAGGGGGCTTTTTTATGGCTACACCTTC. This gives the protein CASSRDRGLFYGYTF.